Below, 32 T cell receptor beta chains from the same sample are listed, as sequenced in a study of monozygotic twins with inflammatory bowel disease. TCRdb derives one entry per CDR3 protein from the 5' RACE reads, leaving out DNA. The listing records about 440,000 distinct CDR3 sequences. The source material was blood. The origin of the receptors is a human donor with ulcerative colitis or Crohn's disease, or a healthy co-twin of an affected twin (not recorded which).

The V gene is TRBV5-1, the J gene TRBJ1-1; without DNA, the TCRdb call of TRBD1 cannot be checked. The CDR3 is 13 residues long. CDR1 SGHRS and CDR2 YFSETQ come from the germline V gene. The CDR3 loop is CASSFSPGTEAFF.

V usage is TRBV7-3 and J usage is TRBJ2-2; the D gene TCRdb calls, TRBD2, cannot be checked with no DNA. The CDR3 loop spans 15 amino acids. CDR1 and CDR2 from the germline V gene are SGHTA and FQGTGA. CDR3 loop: CASSFGGYDTGELFF.

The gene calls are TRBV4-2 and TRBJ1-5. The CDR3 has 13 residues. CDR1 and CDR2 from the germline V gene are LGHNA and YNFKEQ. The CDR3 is CASSQLKDQPQHF.

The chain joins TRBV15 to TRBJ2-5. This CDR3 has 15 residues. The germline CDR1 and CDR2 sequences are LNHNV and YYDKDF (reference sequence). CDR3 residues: CATSRDRTAGETQYF.

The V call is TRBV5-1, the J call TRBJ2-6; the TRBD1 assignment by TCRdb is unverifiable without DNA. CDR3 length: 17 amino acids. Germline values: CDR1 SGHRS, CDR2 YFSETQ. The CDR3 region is CASSSLYRDSGANVLTF.

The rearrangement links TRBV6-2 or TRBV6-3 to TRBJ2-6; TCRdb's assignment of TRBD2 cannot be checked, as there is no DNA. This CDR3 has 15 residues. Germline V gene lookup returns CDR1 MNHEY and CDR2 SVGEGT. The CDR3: CASSYEGSGANVLTF.

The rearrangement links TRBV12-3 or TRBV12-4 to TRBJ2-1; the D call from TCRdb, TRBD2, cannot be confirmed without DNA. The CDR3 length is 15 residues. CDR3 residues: CASSLRTPNIDEQFF.

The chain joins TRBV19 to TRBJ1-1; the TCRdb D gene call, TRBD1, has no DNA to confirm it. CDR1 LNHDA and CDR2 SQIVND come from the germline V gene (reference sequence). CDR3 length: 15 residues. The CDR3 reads CASSLPGTSGTEAFF.

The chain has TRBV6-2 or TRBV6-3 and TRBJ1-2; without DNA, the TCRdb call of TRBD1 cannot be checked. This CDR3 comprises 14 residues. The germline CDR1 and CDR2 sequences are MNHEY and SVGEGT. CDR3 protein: CASSYSAGARGYTF.

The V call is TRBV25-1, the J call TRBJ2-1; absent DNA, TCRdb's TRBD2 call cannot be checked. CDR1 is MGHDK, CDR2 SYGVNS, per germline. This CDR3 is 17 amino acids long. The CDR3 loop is CASSEDSGRRSYNEQFF.

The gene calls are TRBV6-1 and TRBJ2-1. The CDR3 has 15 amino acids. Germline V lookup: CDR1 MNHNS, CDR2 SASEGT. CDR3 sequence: CASSAPTHAYNEQFF.

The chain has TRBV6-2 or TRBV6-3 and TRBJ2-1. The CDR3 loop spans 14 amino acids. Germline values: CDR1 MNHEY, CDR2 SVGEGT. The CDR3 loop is CASSYRRIYNEQFF.

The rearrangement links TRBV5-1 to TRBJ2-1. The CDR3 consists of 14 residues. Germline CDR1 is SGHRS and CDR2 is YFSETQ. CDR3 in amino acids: CASSLTSSYNEQFF.

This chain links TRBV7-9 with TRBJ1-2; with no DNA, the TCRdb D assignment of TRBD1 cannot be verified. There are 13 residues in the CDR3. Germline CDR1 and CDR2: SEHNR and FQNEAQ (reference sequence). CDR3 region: CASSEGGSSGYTF.

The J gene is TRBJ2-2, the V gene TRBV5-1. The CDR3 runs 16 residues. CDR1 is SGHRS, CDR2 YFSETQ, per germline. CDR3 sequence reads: CASSLVVPGPTGELFF.

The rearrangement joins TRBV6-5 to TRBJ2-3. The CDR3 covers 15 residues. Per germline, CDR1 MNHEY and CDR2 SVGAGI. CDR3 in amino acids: CASSYDPTYTDTQYF.

The CDR3 spells CASSLTDGTEAFF. V usage is TRBV7-9 and J usage is TRBJ1-1. Per germline, CDR1 SEHNR and CDR2 FQNEAQ (reference sequence). The CDR3 contains 13 residues.

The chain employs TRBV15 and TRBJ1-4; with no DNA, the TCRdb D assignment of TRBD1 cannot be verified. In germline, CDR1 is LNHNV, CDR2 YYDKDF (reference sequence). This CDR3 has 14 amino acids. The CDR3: CATSRAPMGEKLFF.

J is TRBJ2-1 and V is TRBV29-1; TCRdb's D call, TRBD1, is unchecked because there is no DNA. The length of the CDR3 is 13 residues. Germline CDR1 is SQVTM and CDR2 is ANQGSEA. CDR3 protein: CSVTGIRYNEQFF.

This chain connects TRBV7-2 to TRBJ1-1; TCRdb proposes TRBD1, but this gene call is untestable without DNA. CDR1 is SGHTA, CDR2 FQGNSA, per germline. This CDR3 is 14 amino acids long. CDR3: CASRSGTLNTEAFF. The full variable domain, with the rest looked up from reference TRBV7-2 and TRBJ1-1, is GAGVSQSPSNKVTEKGKDVELRCDPISGHTALYWYRQSLGQGLEFLIYFQGNSAPDKSGLPSDRFSAERTGGSVSTLTIQRTQQEDSAVYLCASRSGTLNTEAFFGQGTRLTVV.

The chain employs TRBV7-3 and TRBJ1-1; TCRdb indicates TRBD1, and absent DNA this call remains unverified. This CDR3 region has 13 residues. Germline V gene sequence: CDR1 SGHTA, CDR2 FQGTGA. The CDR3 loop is CASQKGPNTEAFF.

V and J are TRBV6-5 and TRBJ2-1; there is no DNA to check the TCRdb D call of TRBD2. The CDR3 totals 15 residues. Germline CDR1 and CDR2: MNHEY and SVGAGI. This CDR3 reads CASSYGTSGWNEQFF.

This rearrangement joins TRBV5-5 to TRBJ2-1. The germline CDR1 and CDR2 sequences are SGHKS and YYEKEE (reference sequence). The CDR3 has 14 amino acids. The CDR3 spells CASSLGRFRNEQFF.

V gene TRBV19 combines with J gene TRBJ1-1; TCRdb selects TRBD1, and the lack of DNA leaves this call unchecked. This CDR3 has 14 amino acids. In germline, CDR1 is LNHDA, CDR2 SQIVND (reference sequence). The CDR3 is CASSSREMNTEAFF.

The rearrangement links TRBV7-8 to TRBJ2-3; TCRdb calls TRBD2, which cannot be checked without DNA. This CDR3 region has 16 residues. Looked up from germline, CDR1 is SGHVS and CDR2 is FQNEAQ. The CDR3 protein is CASSLVPSGYTDTQYF. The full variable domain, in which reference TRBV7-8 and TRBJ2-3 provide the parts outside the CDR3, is GAGVSQSPRYKVAKRGQDVALRCDPISGHVSLFWYQQALGQGPEFLTYFQNEAQLDKSGLPSDRFFAERPEGSVSTLKIQRTQQEDSAVYLCASSLVPSGYTDTQYFGPGTRLTVL.

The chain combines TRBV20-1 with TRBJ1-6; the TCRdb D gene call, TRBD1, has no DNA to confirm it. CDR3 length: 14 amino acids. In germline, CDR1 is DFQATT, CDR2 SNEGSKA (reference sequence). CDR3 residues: CSAIPGFYNSPLHF.

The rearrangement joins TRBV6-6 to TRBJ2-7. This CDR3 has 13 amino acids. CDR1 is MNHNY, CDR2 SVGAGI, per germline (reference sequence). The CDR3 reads CASGSLLSYEQYF.

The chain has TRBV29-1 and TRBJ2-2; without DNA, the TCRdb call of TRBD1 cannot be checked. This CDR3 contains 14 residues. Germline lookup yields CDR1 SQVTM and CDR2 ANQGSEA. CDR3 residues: CSAAGQGNTGELFF.

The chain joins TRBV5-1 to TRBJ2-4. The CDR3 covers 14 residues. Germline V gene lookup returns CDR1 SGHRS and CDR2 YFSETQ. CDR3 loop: CASSPGLAENIQYF.

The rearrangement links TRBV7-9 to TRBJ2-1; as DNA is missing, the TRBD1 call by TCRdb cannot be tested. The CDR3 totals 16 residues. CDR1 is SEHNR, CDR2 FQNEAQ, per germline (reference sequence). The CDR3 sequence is CASGDPRGSSYNEQFF.

CDR3 residues: CSSLRGIGETQYF. This chain links TRBV29-1 with TRBJ2-5; the TCRdb call, TRBD1, lacks DNA for checking. CDR1 and CDR2 from the germline V gene are SQVTM and ANQGSEA. The CDR3 sequence is 13 residues long.

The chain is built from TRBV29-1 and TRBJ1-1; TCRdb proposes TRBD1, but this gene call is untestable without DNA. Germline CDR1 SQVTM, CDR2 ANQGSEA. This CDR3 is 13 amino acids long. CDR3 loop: CSVSGQPNTEAFF.